This entry lists 19 T cell receptor beta chains sequenced from one sample in a study of blood T cell repertoires in COVID-19. Method: immunoSEQ multiplex PCR; TCRdb's copy keeps in-frame clones and lacks some. The sample consists of 95,000 to 100,000 clones, approximately 88% of them appearing once. Specimen: peripheral blood. The receptor set was obtained from a woman aged 60-75 years with acute or convalescent COVID-19.

The chain uses TRBV7-9 and TRBJ1-3, with D possibly matching TRBD1 (5 bases). Germline CDR1 SEHNR, CDR2 FQNEAQ (reference sequence). Trimming removed 3 bases at V and 0 bases at J, with 9 bases between. This CDR3 comprises 15 residues. CDR3 bases: TGTGCCAGCAGCTTGGGGCAGCACTCTGGAAACACCATATATTTT. It specifies CASSLGQHSGNTIYF. The full variable domain, completed using reference TRBV7-9 and TRBJ1-3, is DTGVSQNPRHKITKRGQNVTFRCDPISEHNRLYWYRQTLGQGPEFLTYFQNEAQLEKSRLLSDRFSAERPKGSFSTLEIQRTEQGDSAMYLCASSLGQHSGNTIYFGEGSWLTVV.

V and J are TRBV2 and TRBJ1-2; 8 bases line up with TRBD1. This CDR3 region has 13 residues. Germline V gives CDR1 SNHLY, CDR2 FYNNEI. Losses at the gene ends were 6 bases for V and 3 bases for J; bases not matched to a gene: 3. The CDR3 reads CASRGTGDYGYTF. Here the CDR3 DNA reads TGTGCCAGCAGGGGGACAGGTGACTATGGCTACACCTTC.

This clone was observed a handful of times. This chain joins TRBV14 and TRBJ2-1; 8 positions match TRBD2. CDR3 length: 13 amino acids. Germline V gene data show CDR1 as SGHDN and CDR2 as FVKESK. V dropped 1 base and J dropped 9; count of bases not matched to a gene: 2. The CDR3, as DNA: TGTGCCAGCAGCCAAGCTCGGGGGGGTGAGCAGTTCTTC. This encodes CASSQARGGEQFF.

This clone was observed a few times. V is TRBV2 and J is TRBJ1-4; 9 bases are shared with TRBD1. The length of the CDR3 is 17 residues. CDR1 is SNHLY, CDR2 FYNNEI, per germline. Germline trimming cut 2 bases from V and 4 bases from J; bases unmatched to any gene: 8. The CDR3 is CASSETGTGSFNEKLFF. The CDR3 DNA reads as TGTGCCAGCAGTGAAACCGGGACAGGGTCATTTAATGAAAAACTGTTTTTT.

V usage is TRBV11-2 and J usage is TRBJ2-2; D perhaps matches TRBD2 (5 bases). CDR3 length: 15 residues. Trimming pared 3 bases from V and 1 base from J, leaving 9 bases between. Germline loops: CDR1 SGHAT, CDR2 FQNNGV. The CDR3 DNA reads TGTGCCAGCAGCTTCGGACTCATGAACACCGGGGAGCTGTTTTTT. It specifies CASSFGLMNTGELFF.

J is TRBJ1-3 and V is TRBV5-6; D might be TRBD1 (5 bases). Deletions cut 4 bases from V and 0 bases from J, with 14 bases between. From germline, CDR1 is SGHDT and CDR2 YYEEEE. The CDR3 sequence is 16 residues long. Written as DNA, the CDR3 is TGTGCCAGCAGCCTGCTCAGGGTTGGCTCTGGAAACACCATATATTTT. Residues: CASSLLRVGSGNTIYF.

The chain combines TRBV4-2 with TRBJ1-3; TRBD1 matches 7 bases. The junction had 13 bases not matched to a gene; V was cut back by 1 base and J by 7 bases. From germline, CDR1 is LGHNA and CDR2 YNFKEQ. The CDR3 loop spans 17 amino acids. The CDR3 DNA follows: TGTGCCAGCAGCCAAGGTGTAAGACAGGGATATGCTAACACCATATATTTT. Translating gives CASSQGVRQGYANTIYF.

This chain uses TRBV7-3 with TRBJ2-7; 7 bases match TRBD2. This CDR3 comprises 14 residues. V shed 2 bases and J 1 base; nucleotides not matched to a gene: 2. Looked up from germline, CDR1 is SGHTA and CDR2 is FQGTGA. The CDR3 here is CASSLQGGSYEQYF. DNA of the CDR3: TGTGCCAGCAGCTTACAGGGAGGGTCCTACGAGCAGTACTTC.

In its sample, this clone was seen a few times. The CDR3 bases are TGCGCCAGCAGGCAGACAGGGGTAACAGATACGCAGTATTTT. Residues: CASRQTGVTDTQYF. The chain is built from TRBV5-1 and TRBJ2-3; 8 bases fit TRBD1. Germline trimming cut 5 bases from V and 3 bases from J; bases unmatched to any gene: 5. The germline V gene has CDR1 SGHRS and CDR2 YFSETQ. CDR3 length: 14 residues.

J is TRBJ1-1 and V is TRBV6-1, with a possible D match to TRBD1 (5 bases). The CDR3 contains 15 residues. Per germline, CDR1 MNHNS and CDR2 SASEGT. The V end lost 2 bases, the J end lost 1 base, and 11 bases lay between the germline ends. This CDR3 reads CASSEQGGANTEAFF. CDR3 coding DNA: TGTGCCAGCAGTGAACAGGGTGGTGCGAACACTGAAGCTTTCTTT.

A single count supports this clone. The J gene is TRBJ1-2, the V gene TRBV5-8, with 9 bases fitting TRBD1. Germline trimming cut 2 bases from V and 8 bases from J; bases unmatched to any gene: 7. CDR3 length: 14 residues. Germline V gives CDR1 SGHTS, CDR2 YDEGEE. The CDR3 coding sequence is TGTGCCAGCAGCTTCGGGACAGGGAGAATCGGCTACACCTTC. This encodes CASSFGTGRIGYTF.

The J gene is TRBJ2-7, the V gene TRBV9, with a tentative D call TRBD1 (7 bases). This CDR3 has 14 residues. V was trimmed by 1 base and J by 0 bases, leaving 8 bases between them. Germline V CDR1 and CDR2: SGDLS, YYNGEE. This CDR3 reads CASSVQGGSYEQYF. In DNA, the CDR3 is TGTGCCAGCAGCGTACAGGGGGGCTCCTACGAGCAGTACTTC. Supplemented by reference TRBV9 and TRBJ2-7, the full variable domain reads DSGVTQTPKHLITATGQRVTLRCSPRSGDLSVYWYQQSLDQGLQFLIQYYNGEERAKGNILERFSAQQFPDLHSELNLSSLELGDSALYFCASSVQGGSYEQYFGPGTRLTVT.

This clone was recorded a few times. CDR3 DNA sequence: TGTGCCAGCAGCGCCTCAGGGGGCGCGGGCGGGGAGCTGTTTTTT. It codes for CASSASGGAGGELFF. J is TRBJ2-2 and V is TRBV9; 8 nucleotides agree with TRBD1. J gave up 7 bases and V 3 bases, and 8 bases lay outside the gene matches. Germline values: CDR1 SGDLS, CDR2 YYNGEE. This CDR3 spans 15 amino acids.

V gene TRBV2 combines with J gene TRBJ2-1, with D maybe TRBD1 (6 bases). Germline values: CDR1 SNHLY, CDR2 FYNNEI. Trimming shortened V by 4 bases and J by 9 bases, and 19 bases separated the two germline ends. This CDR3 has 15 residues. The chain's CDR3 is CASSVQGGSFSEQFF. The CDR3 DNA reads as TGTGCCAGCAGTGTACAGGGTGGGTCTTTCAGTGAGCAGTTCTTC.

The V call is TRBV7-6, the J call TRBJ2-7; D might be TRBD2 (6 bases). The CDR3 is made up of 15 amino acids. The V gene's germline CDR1 is SGHVS and CDR2 FNYEAQ. Trimming removed 5 bases at V and 2 bases at J, with 16 bases between. The CDR3 reads CASSPSGGLAYEQYF. CDR3 coding DNA: TGTGCCAGCAGCCCAAGTGGGGGGTTAGCCTACGAGCAGTACTTC.

This chain uses TRBV30 with TRBJ2-7; 7 bases line up with TRBD1. Per germline, CDR1 GTSNPN and CDR2 SVGIG (reference sequence). The CDR3 spans 13 residues. With 0 bases clipped from V and 2 bases from J, the junction kept 1 base outside the gene matches. In DNA, the CDR3 is TGTGCCTGGAGTGTGCAGGGGGCCTACGAGCAGTACTTC. Protein: CAWSVQGAYEQYF.

This chain links TRBV11-2 with TRBJ2-2; D is undetermined. This CDR3 is 15 amino acids long. Germline CDR1 and CDR2: SGHAT and FQNNGV. With 5 bases removed from V and 0 bases from J, the gap between germline ends came to 10 bases. The CDR3 is CASSPAVANTGELFF. The CDR3 DNA sequence: TGTGCCAGCAGCCCCGCGGTAGCGAACACCGGGGAGCTGTTTTTT.

The rearrangement links TRBV3-1 (or the pseudogene TRBV3-2) to TRBJ1-1; D unclear. Germline V CDR1 and CDR2: LGHDT, YNNKEL (reference sequence). V shed 3 bases and J shed 4 bases, with 3 bases lying between them. The CDR3 has 11 amino acids. Here the CDR3 reads CASSQSTEAFF. The CDR3 DNA reads as TGTGCCAGCAGCCAGAGCACTGAAGCTTTCTTT.

The rearrangement uses TRBV30 and TRBJ1-1; weak D call: TRBD1 (6 bases). Germline loops: CDR1 GTSNPN, CDR2 SVGIG (reference sequence). V shed 3 bases and J shed 6 bases, with 11 bases lying between them. CDR3 size: 12 residues. CDR3 residues: CAWRGGAAEAFF. CDR3 nucleotides: TGTGCCTGGAGAGGGGGTGCGGCTGAAGCTTTCTTT.